These T cell receptor beta chains were read from a single sample in a study of cytotoxic CD8 clonotypes in ibrutinib-treated CLL. Profiling relied on immunoSEQ multiplex PCR, and the TCRdb table lists in-frame clones only, not all of them. The table shows 130,000 to 150,000 clones, with roughly 83% occurring only once. The source was PBMCs, collected after 12 months of ibrutinib treatment. The receptors originated from a human donor with chronic lymphocytic leukemia. Both conserved end residues are part of each CDR3. D genes are given only for firm matches. The size entry is marked missing in some rows and otherwise reads once, few, many or a size class.

v_gene,abundance,j_gene,d_gene,CDR3nt,CDR3aa
TRBV2,-,TRBJ2-4,-,TGTGCCAGCATTTTGCCGAGCAAAAACATTCAGTACTTC,CASILPSKNIQYF
TRBV11-1,-,TRBJ2-7,TRBD1,TGTGCCAGCAGCTCCCCCTTACAGGGGGCCGGCTACGAGCAGTACTTC,CASSSPLQGAGYEQYF
TRBV6-5,-,TRBJ1-2,TRBD1,TGTGCCAGCAGTTCTCCGGGACAGGGATCCTATGGCTACACCTTC,CASSSPGQGSYGYTF
TRBV4-2,-,TRBJ1-1,-,TGTGCCAGCAGCCAAGTTATGGGGGGCTCGGGCACTGAAGCTTTCTTT,CASSQVMGGSGTEAFF
TRBV29-1,-,TRBJ2-6,-,TGCAGCGTAGGGGTGGGAGTTGGGGCCAACGTCCTGACTTTC,CSVGVGVGANVLTF
TRBV5-6,-,TRBJ2-5,-,TGTGCCAGCAGTTCCCGACCGAGCGGAGAGACCCAGTACTTC,CASSSRPSGETQYF
TRBV7-9,-,TRBJ2-3,-,TGTGCCAGCCGATACCGGGACATCACAGATACGCAGTATTTT,CASRYRDITDTQYF
TRBV6-1,-,TRBJ1-2,-,TGTGCCAGCTCGACAGAAGTTCTCTATTGCTACACCTTC,CASSTEVLYCYTF
TRBV5-5,once,TRBJ2-1,-,TGTGCCAGCAGCTTTCTTGGTATTGAGCAGTTCTTC,CASSFLGIEQFF
TRBV28,-,TRBJ2-7,-,TGTGCCAGCAGTGGGACACGAAACTACGAGCAGTACTTC,CASSGTRNYEQYF
TRBV28,-,TRBJ2-7,TRBD2,TGTGCCAGCAGTTCTAGCGGGAGCTGGTACGAGCAGTACTTC,CASSSSGSWYEQYF
TRBV6-6,-,TRBJ1-3,-,TGTGCCAGCAGTTACTCTGGGGAACGAAACACCATATATTTT,CASSYSGERNTIYF
TRBV7-3,-,TRBJ2-7,TRBD2,TGTGCCAGCACCAAAACTACTAGCGGTAGGTGGTACGAGCAGTACTTC,CASTKTTSGRWYEQYF
TRBV18,-,TRBJ2-7,TRBD1,TGTGCCAGCTCAAGCCGGGACAGTCGCTCCTACGAGCAGTACTTC,CASSSRDSRSYEQYF
TRBV5-6,-,TRBJ1-2,TRBD1,TGTGCCAGCAGCTTAAGGGACAGGGAAGGCTATGGCTACACCTTC,CASSLRDREGYGYTF
TRBV30,-,TRBJ2-5,-,TGTGCCTGGACAGGCAGGGGGGATGTGAGAGAGACCCAGTACTTC,CAWTGRGDVRETQYF
TRBV6-6,-,TRBJ2-7,-,TGTGCCAGCCGCGGGCTATTGGGGGGAGAGCAGTACTTC,CASRGLLGGEQYF
TRBV5-6,-,TRBJ1-1,-,TGTGCCAGCAGCCCACAGGTGAACACTGAAGCTTTCTTT,CASSPQVNTEAFF
TRBV27,-,TRBJ2-7,TRBD1,TGTGCCAGCAGTTTAGGGACAGCCTACGAGCAGTACTTC,CASSLGTAYEQYF
TRBV9,-,TRBJ2-3,-,TGTGCCAGCAGCGTCGGGTATACAGATACGCAGTATTTT,CASSVGYTDTQYF
TRBV4-3,-,TRBJ2-3,-,TGCGCCAGCAGCCTTAAGCCAGCCGGGGCCGCCGCTGGTGGGCAGTATTTT,CASSLKPAGAAAGGQYF
TRBV7-3,-,TRBJ2-3,-,TGTGCCAGCAGCTTAGGGGCCCGCGGTACGCAGTATTTT,CASSLGARGTQYF
TRBV4-1,-,TRBJ2-1,TRBD1,TGCGCCAGCAGCGTGACAGGGGGGCCCTACAATGAGCAGTTCTTC,CASSVTGGPYNEQFF
TRBV7-9,-,TRBJ1-4,TRBD1,TGTGCCAGCAGCACGGGGACAGGGCTCCACGAAAAACTGTTTTTT,CASSTGTGLHEKLFF